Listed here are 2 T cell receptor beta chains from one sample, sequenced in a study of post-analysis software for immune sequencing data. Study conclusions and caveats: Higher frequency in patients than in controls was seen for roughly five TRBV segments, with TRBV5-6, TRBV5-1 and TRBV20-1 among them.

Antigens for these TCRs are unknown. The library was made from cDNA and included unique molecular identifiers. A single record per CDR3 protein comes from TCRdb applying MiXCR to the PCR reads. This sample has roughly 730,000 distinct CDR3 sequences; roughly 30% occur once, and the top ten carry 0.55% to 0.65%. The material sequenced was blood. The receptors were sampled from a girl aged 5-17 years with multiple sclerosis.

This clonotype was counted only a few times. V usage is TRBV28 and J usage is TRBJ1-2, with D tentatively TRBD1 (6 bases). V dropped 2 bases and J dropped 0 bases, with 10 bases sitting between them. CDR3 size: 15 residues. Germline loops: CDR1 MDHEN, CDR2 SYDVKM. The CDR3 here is CASSLGGQTNYGYTF. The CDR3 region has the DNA TGTGCCAGCAGTTTAGGGGGGCAGACTAACTATGGCTACACCTTC.

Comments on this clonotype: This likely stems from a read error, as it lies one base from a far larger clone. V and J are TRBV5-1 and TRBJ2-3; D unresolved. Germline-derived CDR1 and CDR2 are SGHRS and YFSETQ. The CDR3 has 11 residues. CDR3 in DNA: TGCGCCAGCAGCTTGGAGGATACGCTGTATTTT. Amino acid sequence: CASSLEDTLYF.